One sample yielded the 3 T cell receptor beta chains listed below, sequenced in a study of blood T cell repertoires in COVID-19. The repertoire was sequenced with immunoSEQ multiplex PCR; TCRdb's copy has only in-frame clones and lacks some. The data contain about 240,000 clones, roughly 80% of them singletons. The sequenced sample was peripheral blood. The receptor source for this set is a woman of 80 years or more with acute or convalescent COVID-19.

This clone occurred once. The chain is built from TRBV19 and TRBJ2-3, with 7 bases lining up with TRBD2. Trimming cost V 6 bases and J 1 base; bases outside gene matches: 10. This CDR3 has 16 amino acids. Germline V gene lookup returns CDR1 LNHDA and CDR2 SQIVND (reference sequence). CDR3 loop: CASRASGGRGTDTQYF. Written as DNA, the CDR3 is TGTGCCAGTAGGGCAAGTGGGGGGAGGGGCACAGATACGCAGTATTTT.

This chain's CDR3 is CASSDYPRRGKNTEAFF. The CDR3, as DNA: TGTGCCAGCAGTGATTATCCTCGACGGGGAAAGAACACTGAAGCTTTCTTT. This chain joins TRBV2 and TRBJ1-1; D not resolved. CDR3 length: 17 residues. Germline CDR1 is SNHLY and CDR2 is FYNNEI. V was clipped by 3 bases and J by 1 base, with 18 bases between them.

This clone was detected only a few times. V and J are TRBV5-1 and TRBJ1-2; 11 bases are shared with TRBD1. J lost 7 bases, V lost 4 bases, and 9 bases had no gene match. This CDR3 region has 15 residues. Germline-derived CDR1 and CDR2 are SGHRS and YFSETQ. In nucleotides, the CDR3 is TGCGCCAGCAGCATCAGGACAGGGGGCCTGATTGGCTACACCTTC. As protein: CASSIRTGGLIGYTF.